The T cell receptor (beta chain) under discussion was sequenced for a study of cytomegalovirus exposure and HLA in healthy donors (dated by TCRdb to about 2017). Background on the whole study: According to an earlier analysis of several hundred of the donors, about 179 million T cells yielded over 90 million unique TCR beta sequences and around 280 Gb of sequence data. Besides the first cohort of under 700 subjects, a separate validation cohort made up of over a hundred different subjects was used. Among the approximately 400 genotyped donors, approximately 77% belonged to the genetic ancestry cluster associated with self-reported Caucasian donors. Alongside the repertoire data, information on donor age, sex, ethnicity and CMV serostatus was compiled. An earlier analysis of nearly 600 of the donors applied high-throughput TCR beta sequencing to assess whether each TCR beta V gene segment acted as functional or pseudogenic. The aim of the study was to test whether cataloging public T cell receptors could identify signatures of past pathogen exposure. The study used immunosequencing to profile the T cell repertoires of about 670 subjects and linked those repertoires to cytomegalovirus serostatus. A handful of DR-DQ haplotypes were handled as single units for association and clustering because linkage in the cohort was strong. Both class I and class II loci were covered by HLA typing, at four-digit resolution. To study patterns of TCR occurrence, a later analysis re-analyzed previously published TCR beta repertoires from 500 to 850 donors and added high-resolution HLA genotyping. The later analysis used no new phenotypic data to find candidate immune exposures, relying instead on TCR beta sequences and their occurrence across donors. A later genetic analysis took genome-wide SNP genotypes for about three fifths of the roughly 670 donors and used that subset as a discovery cohort. Among about 410 genotyped donors of the cohort, an average of approximately 240,000 unique TCR beta nucleotide sequences was sequenced per donor, of which roughly 18% were non-productive. Every discovery cohort repertoire had been produced on one sequencing platform. Approximately 300 gigabases of sequencing data and roughly 80 million unique TCR sequences made up an early release that covered about 640 HLA-typed donors. The study combined high-throughput TCR immunosequencing, statistical association of individual TCRs with disease status, and machine learning to predict cytomegalovirus infection status. The number of typed donors differed by locus: roughly 629-640 for A, B, C, DRB1 and DQB1; approximately 520 for DQA1; some 590 for DPA1; and 450 to 480 for DPB1. What the study reported, not specific to this receptor: According to a later genetic analysis, donors in an Asian-associated ancestry cluster had fewer N-insertions in productive TCRs than the approximately 670-donor mean. This cohort had only TCR beta chains sequenced, and the lack of alpha or paired-chain data limited which features could be detected. Because the 87-base-pair reads could not distinguish some IMGT-functional V segments, including TRBV6-2 and TRBV6-3, those segments were excluded. Broadly in line with IMGT annotations, most TCR beta V segments showed up in productive rearrangements about 87% or about 30% of the time in an earlier analysis of some 590 of the donors. A cluster of highly shared sequence variants was judged likely to be a technical artifact of the sequencing pipeline. When HLA alleles, especially DR and DQ, strongly co-occurred, attributing TCR associations to individual alleles was difficult. In both the original and validation cohorts, the classifier was reported to diagnose cytomegalovirus status with high specificity and sensitivity. Three of the identified cytomegalovirus-associated TCR beta chains were confirmed in vitro to be specific for cytomegalovirus antigens. Presence/absence analyses assumed roughly uniform sequencing depth across donors, an assumption that may not hold. A later analysis found that most CMV-associated TCR beta chains appeared HLA-restricted, with HLA associations seemingly driven largely by CMV exposure. A later analysis reported that several top co-occurrence clusters appeared linked to parvovirus B19, influenza, CMV and Epstein-Barr virus. Immune exposure information for the cohort was limited to CMV serostatus. According to the authors, the approach could potentially be generalized to other disease states and immunological phenotypes. Because counts were too low, roughly 17 rarely observed V segments, including chromosome 9 orphons, were left out of the earlier analysis of some 640 of the donors. A further reported finding was that TCR beta sequences accurately predicted the HLA-A and HLA-B alleles for most subjects in the first cohort. Specific HLA alleles were associated with 15,000 to 20,000 TCR beta sequences at a false discovery rate of 0.05 in a later analysis. Because HLA typing was unavailable for some donors at each locus, only the typed subset was used in association tests. In a later analysis, HLA-associated TCR beta chains showed more clonal expansion and lower generation probabilities than non-associated chains that were equally common. Linkage disequilibrium might explain the correlated functional status among segregating V segments, but an unknown experimental factor could not be excluded. V-gene and J-gene trimming of TCR beta chains was associated with a missense DCLRE1C variant in a later genetic analysis, and the association was replicated in an independent cohort. In the study, approximately 150 TCR beta chains were listed as associated with cytomegalovirus. Most TCR sequences were seen in very few donors, while some public TCRs were found in many individuals. According to a later analysis, TCR association rates differed among HLA loci, with DRB1 alleles showing the most associated TCRs and HLA-C alleles showing the fewest.

With respect to this clone: Which antigen it targets is not known. Mismatch with germline at one junction end may stem from a read error.

CDR1 and CDR2 are read off the germline V gene (reference sequence) as SEHNR and FQNEAQ. The CDR3 starts with the cysteine, ends with the phenylalanine, and has 16 residues. Only the CDR3 part of the read is kept: 48 bases, read in frame from the first base. The cohort was made up of roughly 670 healthy bone marrow donors. At the time of sampling, all cohort members were nominally healthy, though unrecorded immune exposures were likely present. The donor tested CMV seropositive and was one of the 289 seropositive cohort members. A peripheral blood sample was collected from each donor, and TCR beta sequencing was performed on peripheral blood mononuclear cells. Genomic DNA was extracted from the blood cell samples with the Qiagen DNeasy Blood Extraction Kit. The library was obtained by the immunoSEQ multiplex PCR assay. The multiplex PCR relied on a mix of 60 forward primers for TCR Vbeta segments and 13 reverse primers for TCR Jbeta segments. Amplification of the CDR3 region of rearranged TCR beta genes was performed with a multiplex PCR assay on genomic DNA. Amplified TCR beta libraries were sequenced as 87-base-pair reads on the Illumina HiSeq System. The authors processed their data as follows. Across the 700 or so repertoires, a later analysis counted about 81 million unique TCR beta chains, around 11 million of which were shared by at least two donors. A nearest-neighbor algorithm error-corrected the raw reads and collapsed the reads into unique sequences, merging closely related sequences to remove PCR and sequencing errors. To assign V, D and J gene segments, CDR3 sequences were aligned to IMGT reference sequences. For a sequence to be retained, a match of at least six nucleotides was required to both a V gene segment and a J gene segment. Rearrangements were classified as productive when the CDR3 lacked stop codons and remained in frame with V and J, and all other rearrangements were classified as non-productive. CDR3 was defined by IMGT convention, running from the second conserved V-encoded cysteine to the conserved J-encoded phenylalanine. Sequences without an unambiguous match to a single V gene segment were excluded from the earlier analysis of a few hundred of the donors. An earlier analysis of a few hundred of the donors classified V segments as functional when productive rearrangements were above 56.7% and as segregating when the standard deviation between donors was above 5%. A statistical classification framework was built for diagnosing cytomegalovirus status from the catalog of TCR beta chain sequences. In a later analysis, V and J genes were assigned by comparing TCR nucleotide sequences against IMGT/GENE-DB human TR gene sequences. A later analysis assigned CDR3 sequences and most-parsimonious VDJ recombination scenarios with the TCRdist pipeline. In a later analysis, each TCR beta chain was defined by its CDR3 amino acid sequence together with its V-gene family, and reads without a unique V-gene family were excluded. A later analysis removed 550 to 700 highly shared, low-generation-probability nucleotide sequences to deal with suspected cross-contamination and a sequencing artifact. In a later analysis, a clonal expansion index was calculated for each public chain from normalized within-repertoire ranks of inferred template counts. Generation probabilities in a later analysis came from a VDJ recombination model fitted to out-of-frame rearrangements, and those results were checked against IGoR. A later analysis scored TCR-TCR, TCR-HLA and TCR-CMV co-occurrence with hypergeometric tests, applying a repertoire-size bias correction to TCR pairs. A later analysis estimated false discovery rates by permuting HLA or CMV assignments 20 times. In a later analysis, co-occurring TCRs were grouped using DBSCAN, with TCRdist sequence similarity added in when clustering inside HLA-allele-positive subsets. For co-occurrence clustering, repertoires with fewer than 30,000 or more than 120,000 public chains were excluded, along with five repertoires with anomalous nucleotide sharing. The source is immuneACCESS, and TCRdb retained only in-frame sequences with V and J called. Part of the clones is not carried over; for the studies checked, unresolved V genes explain less than half of this, and the remainder is unexplained. That table gives V, J and clone size, and the DNA gave D and trimming. For this sample the table gives around 150,000 clones, of which more than 75% were detected only once. Of the sample, 0.9% to 1% is held by the ten largest clones.

The sequenced material came from PBMCs. The chain employs TRBV7-9 and TRBJ2-7, and TRBD1 aligns with 9 junction nucleotides. The sequence was obtained from a girl aged 2-10 years in good health and CMV-seropositive. This receptor carries the CDR3 CSSSLTGGQGSREQYF. The sequenced DNA is TGTTCCAGCAGCTTAACGGGGGGACAGGGTTCGAGAGAGCAGTACTTC.